These 27 T cell receptor beta chains share one sample of origin, sequenced in a study of graft-versus-host responses after intestinal transplantation. TCRdb's copy holds only in-frame clones and misses some; the assay was immunoSEQ multiplex PCR. The repertoire has roughly 56,000 clones, roughly 89% of them found once; the top ten carry more than 2.5%. Specimen: PBMCs, collected about 4 months after intestinal transplantation. The receptors were gathered from a human patient who received an intestinal transplant, so some T cells may come from the graft donor.

This clone showed up just once. J is TRBJ2-3 and V is TRBV29-1, with 8 bases identical to TRBD1. Germline V lookup: CDR1 SQVTM, CDR2 ANQGSEA. Trimming at V came to 4 bases and at J to 0 bases, leaving 0 bases not matched to a gene. CDR3 length: 13 amino acids. The CDR3 sequence is CSVGQGSTDTQYF. DNA for the CDR3: TGCAGCGTTGGACAGGGGAGCACAGATACGCAGTATTTT.

This chain joins TRBV7-9 and TRBJ1-2; 10 nucleotides match TRBD1. The CDR3 loop spans 16 amino acids. V shed 0 bases and J 4 bases; nucleotides not matched to a gene: 5. Per the germline V gene, CDR1 is SEHNR and CDR2 is FQNEAQ (reference sequence). CDR3 bases: TGTGCCAGCAGCTTAGCCCGGACAGGGGGATCCTATGGCTACACCTTC. As protein: CASSLARTGGSYGYTF.

The J gene is TRBJ1-1, the V gene TRBV19; D is possibly TRBD1 (5 bases). The CDR3 covers 14 residues. V lost 3 bases, J lost 1 base, and 9 bases lay in between. Germline CDR1 LNHDA, CDR2 SQIVND (reference sequence). The DNA for the CDR3 is TGTGCCAGTAGTATCTGGAGGGGGAACACTGAAGCTTTCTTT. Its protein product is CASSIWRGNTEAFF.

The V gene is TRBV5-1, the J gene TRBJ2-1; D ambiguous. CDR1 is SGHRS and CDR2 is YFSETQ in the germline V gene. This CDR3 has 15 residues. Trimming cost V 1 base and J 4 bases, with 12 bases left between them. The CDR3 region has the DNA TGCGCCAGCAGCTTGCAGGTGGCCGAATACAATGAGCAGTTCTTC. Translating gives CASSLQVAEYNEQFF.

V and J are TRBV15 and TRBJ2-2; 8 positions match TRBD1. The CDR3 consists of 16 residues. Germline V CDR1 and CDR2: LNHNV, YYDKDF (reference sequence). The ends lost 5 bases at V and 4 bases at J; junction bases unmatched: 9. CDR3 loop: CATSPRTGTGTGELFF. The CDR3 nucleotides are TGTGCCACCAGCCCACGGACAGGGACGGGCACCGGGGAGCTGTTTTTT. The full variable domain, with the rest looked up from reference TRBV15 and TRBJ2-2, is DAMVIQNPRYQVTQFGKPVTLSCSQTLNHNVMYWYQQKSSQAPKLLFHYYDKDFNNEADTPDNFQSRRPNTSFCFLDIRSPGLGDTAMYLCATSPRTGTGTGELFFGEGSRLTVL.

The chain joins TRBV19 to TRBJ2-5; D is perhaps TRBD1 (5 bases). The tail of the sequence fits TRBJ2-7 better, so the J call may be wrong. The CDR3 sequence is 13 residues long. The germline gives CDR1 LNHDA, CDR2 SQIVND (reference sequence). CDR3 sequence reads: CASSAGQSYEQYF. The CDR3 DNA is TGTGCCAGTAGTGCCGGACAATCCTACGAGCAGTACTTC.

This clone was observed once. The J gene is TRBJ2-7, the V gene TRBV29-1, with 10 bases lining up with TRBD2. The V gene end was trimmed by 7 bases and the J gene end by 2 bases; junction bases not matched to a gene: 5. In germline, CDR1 is SQVTM, CDR2 ANQGSEA. The CDR3 covers 13 residues. The CDR3 is CSAGLANAYEQYF. Here the CDR3 DNA reads TGCAGCGCGGGACTAGCGAACGCCTACGAGCAGTACTTC.

This chain uses TRBV27 with TRBJ1-5, with D unclear. The CDR3 length is 13 residues. Germline V gene lookup returns CDR1 MNHEY and CDR2 SMNVEV (reference sequence). Trimming shortened V by 2 bases and J by 5 bases, and 7 bases separated the two germline ends. The CDR3 nucleotides are TGTGCCAGCAGTTTAGTTGAGCATCAGCCCCAGCATTTT. As protein: CASSLVEHQPQHF.

The chain has TRBV28 and TRBJ1-2; D perhaps matches TRBD1 (5 bases). Trimming pared 3 bases from V and 3 bases from J, leaving 11 bases between. CDR3 size: 14 residues. Germline lookup yields CDR1 MDHEN and CDR2 SYDVKM. CDR3 DNA: TGTGCCAGCAGTTTCGGCAGGGTTGACTATGGCTACACCTTC. The encoded protein is CASSFGRVDYGYTF.

The chain joins TRBV4-1 to TRBJ2-2; 10 bases align to TRBD2. This CDR3 spans 17 amino acids. V was clipped by 4 bases and J by 2 bases; unmatched bases: 7. CDR1 MGHRA and CDR2 YSYEKL come from the germline V gene. CDR3 protein: CASSPSSGRVNTGELFF. The DNA of the CDR3 is TGCGCCAGCAGCCCTTCAAGCGGGAGGGTTAACACCGGGGAGCTGTTTTTT.

The chain has TRBV7-9 and TRBJ2-5, with D possibly called TRBD1 or TRBD2 (5 bases each). The J call may be in error: the DNA end matches TRBJ2-7 better. The CDR3 covers 14 residues. Germline V lookup: CDR1 SEHNR, CDR2 FQNEAQ (reference sequence). DNA for the CDR3: TGTGCCAGCAGCTCGAGGGGAGTAACCTACGAGCAGTACTTC. This codes for CASSSRGVTYEQYF.

The chain links TRBV5-1 to TRBJ2-5; 10 bases line up with TRBD2. The CDR3 covers 15 residues. CDR1 SGHRS and CDR2 YFSETQ come from the germline V gene. The V and J ends lost 2 bases and 5 bases, in that order; junction bases with no gene match: 6. The CDR3 reads CASSLLAGREETQYF. The DNA of the CDR3 is TGCGCCAGCAGCTTACTAGCGGGAAGGGAGGAGACCCAGTACTTC.

The chain joins TRBV7-9 to TRBJ2-7, with TRBD2 as a possible D gene (6 bases). Trimming left V 4 bases short and J 2 bases short, with 18 bases between. Germline V gene lookup returns CDR1 SEHNR and CDR2 FQNEAQ (reference sequence). CDR3 size: 16 residues. The CDR3 loop reads CASSSPGGAPTYEQYF. CDR3 sequence (DNA): TGTGCCAGCAGCTCACCCGGAGGGGCCCCAACCTACGAGCAGTACTTC.

V is TRBV5-5 and J is TRBJ2-7; D unresolved. CDR1 and CDR2 (germline): SGHKS, YYEKEE (reference sequence). The CDR3 consists of 13 residues. Trimming removed 4 bases at V and 1 base at J, with 9 bases between. The CDR3 coding sequence is TGTGCCAGCAGCGGAACACCTTCCTACGAGCAGTACTTC. Residues: CASSGTPSYEQYF.

The gene calls are TRBV2 and TRBJ1-1, with 8 bases fitting TRBD1. V shed 4 bases and J 5 bases; nucleotides not matched to a gene: 9. The CDR3 covers 15 residues. The germline gives CDR1 SNHLY, CDR2 FYNNEI. The CDR3 coding sequence is TGTGCCAGCAGTGGCCCAGGACAGGGTGGAACTGAAGCTTTCTTT. Encoded protein: CASSGPGQGGTEAFF.

The chain employs TRBV5-4 and TRBJ2-5; TRBD2 is a possible D gene (6 bases). V lost 0 bases and J 2 bases, leaving 11 bases between the germline ends. From germline, CDR1 is SGHNT and CDR2 YYREEE (reference sequence). There are 15 residues in the CDR3. Here the CDR3 reads CASSLEGGRQETQYF. CDR3 bases: TGTGCCAGCAGCTTGGAAGGAGGGAGACAAGAGACCCAGTACTTC.

This chain connects TRBV18 to TRBJ2-7, with 8 bases that match TRBD2. V lost 3 bases and J lost 6; bases outside the gene matches: 13. The CDR3 length is 16 residues. Per the germline V gene, CDR1 is KGHSH and CDR2 is LQKENI. CDR3 protein: CASSPRVKAGVGEQYF. CDR3 in DNA: TGTGCCAGCTCACCCCGAGTAAAAGCGGGAGTGGGCGAGCAGTACTTC.

V and J are TRBV30 and TRBJ2-2; 8 positions match TRBD1. This CDR3 comprises 15 residues. Per the germline V gene, CDR1 is GTSNPN and CDR2 is SVGIG (reference sequence). The V segment lost 2 bases and the J segment 4 bases; nucleotides outside the gene matches: 6. CDR3 sequence (DNA): TGTGCCTGGAGTCCCAGGGGGCATGGCACCGGGGAGCTGTTTTTT. Its protein product is CAWSPRGHGTGELFF.

The CDR3 bases are TGTGCCAGCAGCCCCCCGGGGGCCACCTACAATGAGCAGTTCTTC. Translation: CASSPPGATYNEQFF. The V gene is TRBV7-7, the J gene TRBJ2-1; D possibly uses TRBD1 or TRBD2 (6 bases each). Trimming removed 5 bases from V and 2 bases from J, with 13 bases in between. The length of the CDR3 is 15 residues. Germline lookup yields CDR1 SSHAT and CDR2 FNYEAQ (reference sequence).

This clone has a single count. This chain uses TRBV4-1 with TRBJ2-3, with D uncertain. The CDR3 is 14 amino acids. The germline CDR1 and CDR2 sequences are MGHRA and YSYEKL. V was clipped by 0 bases and J by 2 bases, with 6 bases between them. The CDR3: CASSQELLTDTQYF. In nucleotides, the CDR3 is TGCGCCAGCAGCCAAGAATTACTCACAGATACGCAGTATTTT.

V usage is TRBV12-2 and J usage is TRBJ1-5. TRBV12-2 is classified as a pseudogene. This CDR3 comprises 14 residues. The CDR3 DNA follows: TGTGCAAGTCGACCGACAAGGGCTAATCAGCCCCAGCATTTT. Amino acid sequence: CASRPTRANQPQHF.

V gene TRBV5-1 combines with J gene TRBJ1-1, with D uncertain. This CDR3 spans 13 amino acids. V lost 0 bases and J 1 base, leaving 4 bases between the germline ends. In germline, CDR1 is SGHRS, CDR2 YFSETQ. The CDR3 here is CASSLAGNTEAFF. The DNA for the CDR3 is TGCGCCAGCAGCTTGGCGGGGAACACTGAAGCTTTCTTT.

The J gene is TRBJ2-5, the V gene TRBV18, with D maybe TRBD1 (6 bases). The length of the CDR3 is 14 residues. The germline CDR1 and CDR2 sequences are KGHSH and LQKENI. V was shortened by 1 base and J by 5 bases, with 11 bases between the two germline ends. The CDR3 spells CASSPLGAQETQYF. In DNA form, the CDR3 reads TGTGCCAGCTCACCACTGGGGGCGCAGGAGACCCAGTACTTC.

The V and J genes are TRBV18 and TRBJ2-5; D gene uncertain. V lost 3 bases and J 4 bases, leaving 9 bases between the germline ends. CDR3 length equals 13 residues. CDR1 and CDR2 (germline): KGHSH, LQKENI. In DNA, the CDR3 is TGTGCCAGCTCACCCCAGGAACGAGAGACCCAGTACTTC. It codes for CASSPQERETQYF. Full variable domain (rest looked up from reference TRBV18 and TRBJ2-5): NAGVMQNPRHLVRRRGQEARLRCSPMKGHSHVYWYRQLPEEGLKFMVYLQKENIIDESGMPKERFSAEFPKEGPSILRIQQVVRGDSAAYFCASSPQERETQYFGPGTRLLVL.

The V gene is TRBV7-9, the J gene TRBJ2-2; perhaps TRBD1 as D (6 bases). Germline CDR1 reads SEHNR; CDR2 reads FQNEAQ (reference sequence). The CDR3 has 13 residues. The V and J ends lost 8 bases and 5 bases respectively, with 12 bases between them. CDR3 residues: CASAQQGTGELFF. CDR3 nucleotide sequence: TGTGCCAGCGCCCAACAGGGAACCGGGGAGCTGTTTTTT.

V usage is TRBV7-3 and J usage is TRBJ1-1, with 7 bases lining up with TRBD1. The length of the CDR3 is 13 residues. V gave up 5 bases and J gave up 2 bases; unmatched junction bases: 2. The germline V gene has CDR1 SGHTA and CDR2 FQGTGA. CDR3 sequence (DNA): TGTGCCAGCAGCCGGGACAGAAACACTGAAGCTTTCTTT. Translation: CASSRDRNTEAFF.

CDR3 in amino acids: CAETPNTGELFF. The CDR3, as DNA: TGTGCCGAGACACCTAACACCGGGGAGCTGTTTTTT. The rearrangement joins TRBV21-1 to TRBJ2-2; the tabulated D call, TRBD1, remains unverified against the DNA. TRBV21-1 constitutes a pseudogene. The CDR3 is 12 amino acids.